This passage covers 4 T cell receptor beta chains from one sample sequenced in a study of shared clonotypes between healthy human individuals. Libraries were prepared by immunoSEQ multiplex PCR; TCRdb keeps only in-frame clonotypes and omits some of them. This table holds roughly 1,000,000 clones, about 84% found once. The specimen sequenced was memory CD4+ T cells from PBMCs. Subset given: CD45RA-negative fraction. These receptors all stem from a man between 18 and 29 years old in good health. Some clones in this sample may be carry-over from other donors' samples.

To note about this clone: A clone one base away is much larger, so this may be a read error. The genes are TRBV12-1 and TRBJ2-7; TRBD1 reflects the table's D call only, with no check against the DNA. TRBV12-1 is marked as a pseudogene. The CDR3 extends over 12 amino acids. The CDR3 DNA is TGTACCAGCAACGCGACAGTGTACGAGCAGTACTTC. Translating gives CTSNATVYEQYF.

This chain joins TRBV7-2 and TRBJ2-5, with D possibly matching TRBD2 (6 bases). Looked up from germline, CDR1 is SGHTA and CDR2 is FQGNSA. CDR3 length: 12 amino acids. V lost 8 bases, J lost 5 bases, and 12 bases lay in between. CDR3 region: CASQLSGETQYF. The CDR3 DNA is TGTGCCAGCCAGCTCAGCGGGGAGACCCAGTACTTC.

This clone was counted once. The rearrangement links TRBV29-1 to TRBJ2-5; perhaps TRBD1 as D (6 bases). The germline CDR1 and CDR2 sequences are SQVTM and ANQGSEA. V dropped 6 bases and J dropped 2 bases, with 19 bases sitting between them. The CDR3 is 15 amino acids. CDR3 loop: CSVPPPGTQQETQYF. CDR3 sequence (DNA): TGCAGCGTCCCTCCACCCGGGACACAGCAAGAGACCCAGTACTTC.

J is TRBJ2-1 and V is TRBV11-2, with D perhaps given as TRBD1 or TRBD2 (6 bases each). Germline V gene lookup returns CDR1 SGHAT and CDR2 FQNNGV. Trimming pared 4 bases from V and 3 bases from J, leaving 19 bases between. This CDR3 contains 17 residues. The CDR3 sequence: CASSSTAGQGIYNEQFF. The CDR3 DNA is TGTGCCAGCAGCTCTACCGCGGGACAAGGGATCTACAATGAGCAGTTCTTC.